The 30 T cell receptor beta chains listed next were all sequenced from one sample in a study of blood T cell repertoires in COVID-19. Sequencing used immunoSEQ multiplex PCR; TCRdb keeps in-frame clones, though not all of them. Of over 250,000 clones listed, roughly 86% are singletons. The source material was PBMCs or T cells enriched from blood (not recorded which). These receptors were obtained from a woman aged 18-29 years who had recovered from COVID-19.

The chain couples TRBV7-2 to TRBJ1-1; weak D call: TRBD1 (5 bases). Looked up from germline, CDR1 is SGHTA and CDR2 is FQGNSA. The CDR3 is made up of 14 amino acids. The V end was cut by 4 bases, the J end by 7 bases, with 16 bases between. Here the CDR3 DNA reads TGTGCCAGCAGCTCCCCGCTGGGGCCAGATGAAGCTTTCTTT. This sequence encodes CASSSPLGPDEAFF.

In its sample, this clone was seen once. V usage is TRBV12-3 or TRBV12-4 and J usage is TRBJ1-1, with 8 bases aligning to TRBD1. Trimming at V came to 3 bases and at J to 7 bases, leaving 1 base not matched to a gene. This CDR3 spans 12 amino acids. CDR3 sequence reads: CASSLGTGEAFF. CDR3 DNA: TGTGCCAGCAGTTTGGGGACAGGTGAAGCTTTCTTT.

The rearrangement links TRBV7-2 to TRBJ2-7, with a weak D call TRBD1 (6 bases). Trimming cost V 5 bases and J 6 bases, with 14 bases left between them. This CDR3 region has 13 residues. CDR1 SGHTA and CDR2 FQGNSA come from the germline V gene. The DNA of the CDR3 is TGTGCCAGCAGCCGGGACAAGCAGTCCGAGCAGTACTTC. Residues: CASSRDKQSEQYF.

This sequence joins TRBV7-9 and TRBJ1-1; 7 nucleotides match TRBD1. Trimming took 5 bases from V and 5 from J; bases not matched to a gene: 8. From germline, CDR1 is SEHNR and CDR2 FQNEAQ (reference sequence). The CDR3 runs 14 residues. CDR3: CASSLTGDWTEAFF. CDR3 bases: TGTGCCAGCAGCCTTACAGGGGACTGGACTGAAGCTTTCTTT.

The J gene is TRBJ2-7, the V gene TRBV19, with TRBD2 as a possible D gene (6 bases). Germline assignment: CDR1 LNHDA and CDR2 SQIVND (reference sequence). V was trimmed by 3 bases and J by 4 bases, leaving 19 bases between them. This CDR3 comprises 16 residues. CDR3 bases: TGTGCCAGTAGTATTTTGAATGACGGTGGAGGGTACGAGCAGTACTTC. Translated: CASSILNDGGGYEQYF.

DNA for the CDR3: TGTGCCAGCAGCGAATCCGGGAGGAAAGAGACCCAGTACTTC. Translated, it gives CASSESGRKETQYF. The J gene is TRBJ2-5, the V gene TRBV11-3; 7 bases agree with TRBD2. Germline V gene lookup returns CDR1 SGHNT and CDR2 YENEEA. The CDR3 has 14 residues. J gave up 3 bases and V 5 bases, and 6 bases lay outside the gene matches.

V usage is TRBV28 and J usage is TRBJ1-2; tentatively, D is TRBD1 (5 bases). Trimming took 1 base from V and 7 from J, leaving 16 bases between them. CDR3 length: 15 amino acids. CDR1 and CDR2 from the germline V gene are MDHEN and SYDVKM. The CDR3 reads CASSLFRSGGGGYTF. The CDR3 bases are TGTGCCAGCAGTTTATTCCGCTCGGGGGGGGGTGGCTACACCTTC.

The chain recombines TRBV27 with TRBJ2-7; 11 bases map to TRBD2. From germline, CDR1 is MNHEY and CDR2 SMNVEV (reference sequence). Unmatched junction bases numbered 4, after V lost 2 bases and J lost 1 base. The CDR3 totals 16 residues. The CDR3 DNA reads TGTGCCAGCAGTTTAGGACTAGCGGGCGCTTCCTACGAGCAGTACTTC. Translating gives CASSLGLAGASYEQYF.

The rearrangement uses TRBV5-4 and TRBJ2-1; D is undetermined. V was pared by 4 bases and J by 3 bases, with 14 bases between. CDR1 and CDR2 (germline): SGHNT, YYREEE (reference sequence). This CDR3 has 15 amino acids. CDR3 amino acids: CASSLPEPSYNEQFF. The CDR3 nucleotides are TGTGCCAGCAGCCTGCCCGAGCCTAGCTACAATGAGCAGTTCTTC.

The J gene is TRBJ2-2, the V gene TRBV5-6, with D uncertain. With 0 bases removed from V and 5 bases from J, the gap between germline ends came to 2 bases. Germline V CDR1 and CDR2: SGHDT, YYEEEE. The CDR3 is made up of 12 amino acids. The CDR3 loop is CASSLATGELFF. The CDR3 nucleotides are TGTGCCAGCAGCTTGGCAACCGGGGAGCTGTTTTTT.

The CDR3 sequence is CSASWAGEQYF. CDR3 coding DNA: TGCAGTGCTAGTTGGGCAGGCGAGCAGTACTTC. The rearrangement links TRBV20-1 to TRBJ2-7; D is undetermined. CDR3 size: 11 residues. V shed 3 bases and J shed 6 bases, with 9 bases lying between them. Germline values: CDR1 DFQATT, CDR2 SNEGSKA (reference sequence).

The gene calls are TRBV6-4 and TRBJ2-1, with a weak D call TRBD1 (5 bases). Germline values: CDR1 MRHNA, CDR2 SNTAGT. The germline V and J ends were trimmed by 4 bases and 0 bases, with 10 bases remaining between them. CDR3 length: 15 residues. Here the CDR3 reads CASSVGASSYNEQFF. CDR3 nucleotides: TGTGCCAGCAGTGTTGGGGCCAGCTCCTACAATGAGCAGTTCTTC.

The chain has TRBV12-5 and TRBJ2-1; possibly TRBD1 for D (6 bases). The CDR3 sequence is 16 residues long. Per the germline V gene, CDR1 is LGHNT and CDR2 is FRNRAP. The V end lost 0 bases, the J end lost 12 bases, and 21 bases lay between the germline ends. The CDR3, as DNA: TGTGCTAGTGGTTTGGTAGTTACAGGGATTCTGAGGGGGCAGTTCTTC. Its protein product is CASGLVVTGILRGQFF.

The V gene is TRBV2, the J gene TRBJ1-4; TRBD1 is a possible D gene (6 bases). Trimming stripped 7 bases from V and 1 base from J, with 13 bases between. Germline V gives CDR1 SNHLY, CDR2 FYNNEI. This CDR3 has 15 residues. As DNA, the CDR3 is TGTGCCAGCACCGAACAGGGAAGAACTAATGAAAAACTGTTTTTT. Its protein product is CASTEQGRTNEKLFF.

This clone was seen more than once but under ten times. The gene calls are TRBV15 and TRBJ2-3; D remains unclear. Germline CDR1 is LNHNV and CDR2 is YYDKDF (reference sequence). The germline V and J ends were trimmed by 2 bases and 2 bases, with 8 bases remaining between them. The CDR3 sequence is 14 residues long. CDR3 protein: CATSRLQYTDTQYF. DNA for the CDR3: TGTGCCACCAGCAGACTACAGTACACAGATACGCAGTATTTT.

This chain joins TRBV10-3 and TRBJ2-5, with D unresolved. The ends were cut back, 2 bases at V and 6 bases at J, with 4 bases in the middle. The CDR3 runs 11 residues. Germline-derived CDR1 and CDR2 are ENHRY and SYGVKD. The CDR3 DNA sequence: TGTGCCATCAGTGAGGGCCAGACCCAGTACTTC. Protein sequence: CAISEGQTQYF.

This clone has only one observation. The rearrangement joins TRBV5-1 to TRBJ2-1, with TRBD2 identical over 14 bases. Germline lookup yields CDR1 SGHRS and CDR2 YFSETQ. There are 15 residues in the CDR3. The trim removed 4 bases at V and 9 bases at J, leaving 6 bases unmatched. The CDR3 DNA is TGCGCCAGCAGCGCCCCGACTAGCGGGGGGGCTGAGCAGTTCTTC. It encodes CASSAPTSGGAEQFF. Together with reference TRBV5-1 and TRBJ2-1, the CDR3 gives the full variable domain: KAGVTQTPRYLIKTRGQQVTLSCSPISGHRSVSWYQQTPGQGLQFLFEYFSETQRNKGNFPGRFSGRQFSNSRSEMNVSTLELGDSALYLCASSAPTSGGAEQFFGPGTRLTVL.

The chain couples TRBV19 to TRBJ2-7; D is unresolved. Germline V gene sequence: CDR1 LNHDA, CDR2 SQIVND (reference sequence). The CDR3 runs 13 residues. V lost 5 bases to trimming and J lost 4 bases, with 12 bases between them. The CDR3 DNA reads TGTGCCAGTAGTTCTCCCGGGTCTTACGAGCAGTACTTC. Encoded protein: CASSSPGSYEQYF. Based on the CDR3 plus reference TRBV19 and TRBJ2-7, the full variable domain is DGGITQSPKYLFRKEGQNVTLSCEQNLNHDAMYWYRQDPGQGLRLIYYSQIVNDFQKGDIAEGYSVSREKKESFPLTVTSAQKNPTAFYLCASSSPGSYEQYFGPGTRLTVT.

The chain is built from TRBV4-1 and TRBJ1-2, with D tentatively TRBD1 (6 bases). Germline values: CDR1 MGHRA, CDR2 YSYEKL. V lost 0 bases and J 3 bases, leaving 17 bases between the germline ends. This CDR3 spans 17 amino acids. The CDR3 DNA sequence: TGCGCCAGCAGCCAAGATTCGGTGGACAGAGGATACTATGGCTACACCTTC. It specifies CASSQDSVDRGYYGYTF.

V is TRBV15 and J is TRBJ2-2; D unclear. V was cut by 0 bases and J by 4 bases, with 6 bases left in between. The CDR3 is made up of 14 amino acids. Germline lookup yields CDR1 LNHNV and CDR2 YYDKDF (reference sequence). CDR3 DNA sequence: TGTGCCACCAGCAGAGATCGGTTCACCGGGGAGCTGTTTTTT. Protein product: CATSRDRFTGELFF. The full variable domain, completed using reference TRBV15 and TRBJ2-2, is DAMVIQNPRYQVTQFGKPVTLSCSQTLNHNVMYWYQQKSSQAPKLLFHYYDKDFNNEADTPDNFQSRRPNTSFCFLDIRSPGLGDTAMYLCATSRDRFTGELFFGEGSRLTVL.

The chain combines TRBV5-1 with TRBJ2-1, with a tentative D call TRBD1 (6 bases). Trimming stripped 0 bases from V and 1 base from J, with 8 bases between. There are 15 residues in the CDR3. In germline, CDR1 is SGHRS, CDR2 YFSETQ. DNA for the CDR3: TGCGCCAGCAGCTTGGGCCAGGGGTCCTACAATGAGCAGTTCTTC. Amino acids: CASSLGQGSYNEQFF. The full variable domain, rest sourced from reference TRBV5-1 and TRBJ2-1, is KAGVTQTPRYLIKTRGQQVTLSCSPISGHRSVSWYQQTPGQGLQFLFEYFSETQRNKGNFPGRFSGRQFSNSRSEMNVSTLELGDSALYLCASSLGQGSYNEQFFGPGTRLTVL.

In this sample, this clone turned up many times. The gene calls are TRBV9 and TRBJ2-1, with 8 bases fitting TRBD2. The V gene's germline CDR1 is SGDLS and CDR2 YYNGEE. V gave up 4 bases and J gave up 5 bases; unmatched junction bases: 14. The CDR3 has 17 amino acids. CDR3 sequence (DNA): TGTGCCAGCAGCCCCAGTCAGGGGACTAGTGCCCACAATGAGCAGTTCTTC. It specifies CASSPSQGTSAHNEQFF. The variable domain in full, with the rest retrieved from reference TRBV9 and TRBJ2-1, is DSGVTQTPKHLITATGQRVTLRCSPRSGDLSVYWYQQSLDQGLQFLIQYYNGEERAKGNILERFSAQQFPDLHSELNLSSLELGDSALYFCASSPSQGTSAHNEQFFGPGTRLTVL.

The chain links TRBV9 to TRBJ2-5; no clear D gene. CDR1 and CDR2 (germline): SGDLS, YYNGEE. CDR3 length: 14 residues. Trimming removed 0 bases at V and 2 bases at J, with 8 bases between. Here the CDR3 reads CASSVGQVQETQYF. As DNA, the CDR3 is TGTGCCAGCAGCGTAGGGCAGGTTCAAGAGACCCAGTACTTC.

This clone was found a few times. CDR3 protein: CASSYQVQGIYGYTF. Written as DNA, the CDR3 is TGTGCCAGCAGTTACCAGGTGCAGGGCATCTATGGCTACACCTTC. The chain couples TRBV6-2 or TRBV6-3 to TRBJ1-2; D is possibly TRBD1 (5 bases). Trimming removed 2 bases at V and 4 bases at J, with 14 bases between. The CDR3 covers 15 residues. Germline V gene sequence: CDR1 MNHEY, CDR2 SVGEGT.

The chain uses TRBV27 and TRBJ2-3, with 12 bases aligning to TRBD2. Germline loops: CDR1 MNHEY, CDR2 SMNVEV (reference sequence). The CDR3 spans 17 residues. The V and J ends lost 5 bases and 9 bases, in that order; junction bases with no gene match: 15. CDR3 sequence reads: CASSPLPTSGSVGTQYF. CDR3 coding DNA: TGTGCCAGCAGTCCCCTCCCGACTAGCGGGAGTGTAGGGACGCAGTATTTT.

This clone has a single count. This chain's CDR3 is CASSFYREANYEQYF. The CDR3, as DNA: TGTGCCAGCAGTTTTTATAGGGAGGCTAACTACGAGCAGTACTTC. The V gene is TRBV27, the J gene TRBJ2-7, with D perhaps TRBD2 (6 bases). The CDR3 covers 15 residues. V gave up 3 bases and J gave up 3 bases, with 15 bases separating them. The germline V gene encodes CDR1 MNHEY and CDR2 SMNVEV (reference sequence).

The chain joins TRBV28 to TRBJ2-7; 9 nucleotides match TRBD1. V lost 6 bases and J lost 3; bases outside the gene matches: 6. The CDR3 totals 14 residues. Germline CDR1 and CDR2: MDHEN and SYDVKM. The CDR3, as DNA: TGTGCCAGCAGAAAGGGACAGGGATACTACGAGCAGTACTTC. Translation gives CASRKGQGYYEQYF.

As DNA, the CDR3 is TGTGCCAGCAGCGCACCTAACAGGGAAGGTGGCTACACCTTC. Encoded protein: CASSAPNREGGYTF. The chain has TRBV9 and TRBJ1-2; D is possibly TRBD1 (6 bases). V lost 3 bases and J 7 bases, leaving 16 bases between the germline ends. The CDR3 spans 14 residues. Germline V CDR1 and CDR2: SGDLS, YYNGEE.

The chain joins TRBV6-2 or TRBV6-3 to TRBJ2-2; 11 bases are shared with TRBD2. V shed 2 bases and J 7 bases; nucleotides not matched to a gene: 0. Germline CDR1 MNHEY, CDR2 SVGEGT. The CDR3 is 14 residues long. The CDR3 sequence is CASSYGTSGGELFF. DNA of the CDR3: TGTGCCAGCAGTTACGGGACTAGCGGCGGGGAGCTGTTTTTT.

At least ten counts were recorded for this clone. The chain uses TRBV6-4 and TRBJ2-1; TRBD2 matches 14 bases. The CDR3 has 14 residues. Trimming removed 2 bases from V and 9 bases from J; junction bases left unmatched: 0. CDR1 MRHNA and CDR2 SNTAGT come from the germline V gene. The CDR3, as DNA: TGTGCCAGCAGTGACGGGACTAGCGGGAGTGAGCAGTTCTTC. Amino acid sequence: CASSDGTSGSEQFF.